A single sample is the source of the 26 T cell receptor beta chains below, sequenced in a study of T cell responses to AZD1222 COVID-19 vaccine. The data were produced by immunoSEQ multiplex PCR, yet TCRdb's version contains in-frame clones alone and is incomplete. The data hold about 110,000 clones, with around 90% observed a single time. This material consisted of peripheral blood, taken on day 0 of MenACWY control vaccination. The receptors were gathered from an adult in good health.

V gene TRBV20-1 combines with J gene TRBJ1-1; 7 nucleotides match TRBD1. Germline V lookup: CDR1 DFQATT, CDR2 SNEGSKA (reference sequence). The V segment lost 3 bases and the J segment 12 bases; nucleotides outside the gene matches: 7. The CDR3 extends over 11 amino acids. CDR3 loop: CSASGTVETFF. In DNA, the CDR3 is TGCAGTGCTAGTGGGACAGTTGAGACTTTCTTT.

This chain links TRBV3-1 (or the pseudogene TRBV3-2) with TRBJ2-1; D is possibly TRBD1 or TRBD2 (5 bases each). Trimming cost V 0 bases and J 2 bases, with 8 bases left between them. CDR1 is LGHDT, CDR2 YNNKEL, per germline (reference sequence). The CDR3 extends over 15 amino acids. CDR3 residues: CASSQETGPYNEQFF. Here the CDR3 DNA reads TGTGCCAGCAGCCAAGAGACGGGACCCTACAATGAGCAGTTCTTC.

On this clone: A junction boundary mismatches the germline segment, possibly from a read error. This chain uses TRBV7-3 with TRBJ1-2; TRBD1 agrees at 8 bases. The CDR3 consists of 13 residues. The germline V gene has CDR1 SGHTA and CDR2 FQGTGA. This CDR3 reads CASSLRQGAAPYF. CDR3 nucleotides: TGTGCCAGCAGCTTAAGGCAGGGGGCGGCCCCCTACTTC. The full variable domain, completed using reference TRBV7-3 and TRBJ1-2, is GAGVSQTPSNKVTEKGKYVELRCDPISGHTALYWYRQSLGQGPEFLIYFQGTGAADDSGLPNDRFFAVRPEGSVSTLKIQRTERGDSAVYLCASSLRQGAAPYFGSGTRLTVV.

The V gene is TRBV4-3, the J gene TRBJ1-6, with D possibly matching TRBD1 (6 bases). The germline gives CDR1 LGHNA, CDR2 YSLEER. This CDR3 comprises 15 residues. Trimming removed 0 bases at V and 8 bases at J, with 11 bases between. The CDR3 region has the DNA TGCGCCAGCAGCCAAGATTCAGGACAGTATTCACCCCTCCACTTT. It yields the protein CASSQDSGQYSPLHF.

This clone appeared a single time. This chain joins TRBV24-1 and TRBJ1-3, with 7 nucleotides matching TRBD1. The CDR3 is 16 residues long. J gave up 0 bases and V 3 bases, and 4 bases lay outside the gene matches. CDR1 is KGHDR and CDR2 is SFDVKD in the germline V gene. This CDR3 reads CATSDPTGSSGNTIYF. CDR3 nucleotides: TGTGCCACCAGTGATCCGACAGGGAGCTCTGGAAACACCATATATTTT.

V usage is TRBV5-1 and J usage is TRBJ1-1, with 7 bases that match TRBD1. In germline, CDR1 is SGHRS, CDR2 YFSETQ. The V segment lost 4 bases and the J segment 0 bases; nucleotides outside the gene matches: 9. The CDR3 extends over 16 amino acids. The CDR3, as DNA: TGCGCCAGCAGCAGCCGGGACAGAGGCTTGAACACTGAAGCTTTCTTT. This codes for CASSSRDRGLNTEAFF.

This chain joins TRBV5-4 and TRBJ2-3, with 9 bases that match TRBD2. V shed 4 bases and J 5 bases; nucleotides not matched to a gene: 5. Germline CDR1 and CDR2: SGHNT and YYREEE (reference sequence). The CDR3 consists of 14 residues. The CDR3: CASSPPAGGDTQYF. CDR3 in DNA: TGTGCCAGCAGCCCCCCAGCGGGGGGAGATACGCAGTATTTT.

The chain combines TRBV28 with TRBJ2-3, with D maybe TRBD2 (6 bases). The CDR3 has 17 amino acids. Germline CDR1 is MDHEN and CDR2 is SYDVKM. The V end lost 3 bases, the J end lost 1 base, and 17 bases lay between the germline ends. This CDR3 reads CASSFAYGGGGTDTQYF. The CDR3 nucleotides are TGTGCCAGCAGTTTCGCCTATGGCGGCGGGGGCACAGATACGCAGTATTTT.

The chain recombines TRBV4-3 with TRBJ1-5, with D perhaps matching TRBD1 (5 bases). Trimming took off 0 bases at V and 4 bases at J, with 7 bases between the two ends. Germline CDR1 LGHNA, CDR2 YSLEER. The CDR3 spans 14 residues. This chain's CDR3 is CASSQDRDNQPQHF. CDR3 coding DNA: TGCGCCAGCAGCCAAGACAGGGATAATCAGCCCCAGCATTTT.

V is TRBV28 and J is TRBJ1-3, with D possibly matching TRBD1 (5 bases). With 8 bases removed from V and 4 bases from J, the gap between germline ends came to 21 bases. Germline values: CDR1 MDHEN, CDR2 SYDVKM. The CDR3 totals 16 residues. The CDR3 spells CASGLGGREFGNTIYF. CDR3 coding DNA: TGTGCCAGCGGCCTCGGGGGGAGGGAGTTCGGAAACACCATATATTTT.

This clone was picked up a small number of times. V is TRBV20-1 and J is TRBJ1-2; 8 nucleotides agree with TRBD1. The CDR3 totals 14 residues. The germline gives CDR1 DFQATT, CDR2 SNEGSKA (reference sequence). J lost 6 bases, V lost 3 bases, and 9 bases had no gene match. CDR3 amino acids: CSASTDRVGDGYTF. The CDR3 bases are TGCAGTGCTAGTACGGACAGGGTAGGGGATGGCTACACCTTC.

This sequence joins TRBV5-1 and TRBJ2-7, with D unclear. The CDR3 runs to 13 residues. Trimming shortened V by 4 bases and J by 0 bases, and 8 bases separated the two germline ends. Germline CDR1 SGHRS, CDR2 YFSETQ. The CDR3: CASSPDNSYEQYF. The CDR3 coding sequence is TGCGCCAGCAGCCCAGACAACTCCTACGAGCAGTACTTC. The full variable domain, completed using reference TRBV5-1 and TRBJ2-7, is KAGVTQTPRYLIKTRGQQVTLSCSPISGHRSVSWYQQTPGQGLQFLFEYFSETQRNKGNFPGRFSGRQFSNSRSEMNVSTLELGDSALYLCASSPDNSYEQYFGPGTRLTVT.

The rearrangement uses TRBV7-2 and TRBJ2-5; 9 positions agree with TRBD1. Trimming cost V 5 bases and J 6 bases; bases outside gene matches: 7. The CDR3 runs to 14 residues. Germline CDR1 is SGHTA and CDR2 is FQGNSA. The CDR3 reads CASSATGGRQTQYF. The CDR3 DNA reads TGTGCCAGCAGCGCTACAGGGGGCAGGCAGACCCAGTACTTC. The whole variable domain, filled in from reference TRBV7-2 and TRBJ2-5, reads GAGVSQSPSNKVTEKGKDVELRCDPISGHTALYWYRQSLGQGLEFLIYFQGNSAPDKSGLPSDRFSAERTGGSVSTLTIQRTQQEDSAVYLCASSATGGRQTQYFGPGTRLLVL.

This chain links TRBV2 with TRBJ1-5; perhaps TRBD1 as D (6 bases). Per germline, CDR1 SNHLY and CDR2 FYNNEI. This CDR3 has 14 residues. The ends were cut back, 5 bases at V and 6 bases at J, with 14 bases in the middle. The CDR3 sequence: CASSPQGVAQPQHF. CDR3 DNA: TGTGCCAGCAGTCCACAGGGTGTAGCTCAGCCCCAGCATTTT. The full variable domain, in which reference TRBV2 and TRBJ1-5 provide the parts outside the CDR3, is EPEVTQTPSHQVTQMGQEVILRCVPISNHLYFYWYRQILGQKVEFLVSFYNNEISEKSEIFDDQFSVERPDGSNFTLKIRSTKLEDSAMYFCASSPQGVAQPQHFGDGTRLSIL.

This chain uses TRBV9 with TRBJ1-3; weak D call: TRBD1 (6 bases). The CDR3 is made up of 14 amino acids. Per germline, CDR1 SGDLS and CDR2 YYNGEE. Deletions cut 4 bases from V and 8 bases from J, with 16 bases between. CDR3 sequence: CASSLDSLEDTIYF. In nucleotides, the CDR3 is TGTGCCAGCAGCCTGGACAGCCTGGAGGACACCATATATTTT.

V is TRBV6-2 or TRBV6-3 and J is TRBJ1-5; TRBD1 might be the D (6 bases). CDR1 is MNHEY, CDR2 SVGEGT, per germline. CDR3 length equals 15 residues. The ends were cut back, 6 bases at V and 0 bases at J, with 12 bases in the middle. The CDR3 reads CASSEGGYSNQPQHF. Here the CDR3 DNA reads TGTGCCAGCAGCGAAGGGGGTTATAGCAATCAGCCCCAGCATTTT.

The chain carries TRBV6-5 and TRBJ2-7, with D possibly TRBD1 on 5 matching bases. Germline CDR1 MNHEY, CDR2 SVGAGI. The germline V and J ends were trimmed by 4 bases and 0 bases, with 13 bases remaining between them. The CDR3 covers 15 residues. The CDR3 DNA reads TGTGCCAGCAGTTTAACCAGGGCCCCCTCCTACGAGCAGTACTTC. Translating it yields CASSLTRAPSYEQYF.

The chain recombines TRBV7-8 with TRBJ2-2; the match to TRBD2 covers 9 bases. The CDR3 is 16 amino acids. V trimming: 1 base; J trimming: 7 bases; junction bases outside the gene matches: 7. Germline V lookup: CDR1 SGHVS, CDR2 FQNEAQ. The CDR3: CASSLGTSVLGGELFF. CDR3 in DNA: TGTGCCAGCAGCTTAGGGACTAGCGTTCTCGGCGGGGAGCTGTTTTTT.

As concerns this clone: The junction shows a germline mismatch at one end, possibly a read error. The rearrangement joins TRBV9 to TRBJ1-1; D perhaps matches TRBD1 (6 bases). Germline V gene lookup returns CDR1 SGDLS and CDR2 YYNGEE. The length of the CDR3 is 13 residues. The CDR3 loop is CASSVSSGTMGVF. DNA of the CDR3: TGTGCCAGCAGCGTTTCGTCCGGGACAATGGGGGTCTTT.

This clone was seen just once. The chain links TRBV9 to TRBJ2-3; D tentatively fits TRBD1 or TRBD2 (6 bases each). The ends were cut back, 7 bases at V and 4 bases at J, with 19 bases in the middle. The CDR3 contains 15 residues. Germline CDR1 and CDR2: SGDLS and YYNGEE. The DNA of the CDR3 is TGTGCCAGCGCCGGAGGGCAGGGGATTTCAGATACGCAGTATTTT. This encodes CASAGGQGISDTQYF.

This clone appeared a single time. The rearrangement joins TRBV7-2 to TRBJ2-3, with TRBD2 matching 13 bases. The V gene end was trimmed by 4 bases and the J gene end by 6 bases; junction bases not matched to a gene: 7. There are 16 residues in the CDR3. CDR1 and CDR2 (germline): SGHTA, FQGNSA. The CDR3 protein is CASSSTSGGARDTQYF. Here the CDR3 DNA reads TGTGCCAGCAGCTCCACTAGCGGGGGGGCAAGGGATACGCAGTATTTT.

This clone was seen a handful of times. The gene calls are TRBV12-3 or TRBV12-4 and TRBJ2-1; D is perhaps TRBD2 (5 bases). The CDR3 has 13 amino acids. The ends were cut back, 3 bases at V and 7 bases at J, with 10 bases in the middle. CDR3 nucleotide sequence: TGTGCCAGCAGTTTCCCCGGGGAGAATGAGCAGTTCTTC. Protein product: CASSFPGENEQFF.

This rearrangement joins TRBV3-1 (or the pseudogene TRBV3-2) to TRBJ1-2; no clear D. The V end was cut by 4 bases, the J end by 2 bases, with 11 bases between. Germline CDR1 is LGHDT and CDR2 is YNNKEL (reference sequence). The CDR3 runs to 14 residues. The CDR3 protein is CASSRYEVNYGYTF. As DNA, the CDR3 is TGTGCCAGCAGCCGGTACGAGGTGAACTATGGCTACACCTTC.

The chain uses TRBV28 and TRBJ2-1; the D gene is possibly TRBD1 (5 bases). The V end was cut by 3 bases, the J end by 6 bases, with 12 bases between. From germline, CDR1 is MDHEN and CDR2 SYDVKM. The CDR3 loop spans 14 amino acids. The CDR3: CASSFQGIVNEQFF. In nucleotides, the CDR3 is TGTGCCAGCAGTTTTCAGGGAATAGTCAATGAGCAGTTCTTC.

Only a few counts were recorded for this clone. The same CDR3 also results from other DNA sequences found in this sample. The CDR3 here is CASSSTGDTEAFF. DNA of the CDR3: TGTGCCAGTAGTTCGACAGGGGACACTGAAGCTTTCTTT. The chain combines TRBV19 with TRBJ1-1; TRBD1 matches at 8 bases. The CDR3 has 13 residues. The germline CDR1 and CDR2 sequences are LNHDA and SQIVND (reference sequence). The J segment lost 3 bases and the V segment lost 5 bases, leaving 2 bases of the junction unmatched.

The V and J genes are TRBV28 and TRBJ1-4, with 7 bases aligning to TRBD1. V trimming: 4 bases; J trimming: 7 bases; junction bases outside the gene matches: 9. Germline CDR1 and CDR2: MDHEN and SYDVKM. This CDR3 is 15 amino acids long. The CDR3 DNA sequence: TGTGCCAGCAGTTCCTCGACAGGGTTAGGTGAAAAACTGTTTTTT. It is translated as CASSSSTGLGEKLFF.